What follows are 30 T cell receptor beta chains derived from one specimen sequenced in a study of cytomegalovirus exposure and HLA in healthy donors. Vbeta (60) and Jbeta (13) primers were used in the PCR. The table came from immunoSEQ multiplex PCR; TCRdb's copy has only in-frame clones and leaves some out. The sample has some 130,000 clones, around 81% seen once; the top ten hold around 1.9%. The sample consisted of PBMCs. These receptors came from a woman aged 50 to 60 in good health and CMV-seronegative.

This clone was found once. The chain couples TRBV18 to TRBJ2-7, with TRBD1 matching over 9 bases. Germline CDR1 and CDR2: KGHSH and LQKENI. The CDR3 runs to 15 residues. Trimming removed 3 bases from V and 5 bases from J; junction bases left unmatched: 8. CDR3 nucleotide sequence: TGTGCCAGCTCACCGGAACAGGGGGCAGTCCACGAGCAGTACTTC. Translation gives CASSPEQGAVHEQYF. The complete variable domain, with remaining parts taken from reference TRBV18 and TRBJ2-7, reads NAGVMQNPRHLVRRRGQEARLRCSPMKGHSHVYWYRQLPEEGLKFMVYLQKENIIDESGMPKERFSAEFPKEGPSILRIQQVVRGDSAAYFCASSPEQGAVHEQYFGPGTRLTVT.

This sequence joins TRBV28 and TRBJ1-2, with D possibly TRBD1 on 5 matching bases. CDR1 is MDHEN and CDR2 is SYDVKM in the germline V gene. Trimming left V 5 bases short and J 1 base short, with 11 bases between. The CDR3 covers 14 residues. CDR3 in amino acids: CASSPGDLNYGYTF. CDR3 DNA sequence: TGTGCCAGCAGTCCGGGGGACCTTAACTATGGCTACACCTTC.

This sequence joins TRBV11-2 and TRBJ2-5, with D unresolved. The V and J ends lost 1 base and 1 base respectively, with 13 bases between them. The germline V gene encodes CDR1 SGHAT and CDR2 FQNNGV. The CDR3 has 16 amino acids. Here the CDR3 reads CASSLGASWAQETQYF. The CDR3 region has the DNA TGTGCCAGCAGCTTAGGGGCCTCGTGGGCCCAAGAGACCCAGTACTTC.

The chain combines TRBV4-3 with TRBJ2-1; no clear D gene. The V gene lost 3 bases and the J gene lost 9 bases, with 30 bases spanning the gap. The CDR3 runs 19 residues. CDR1 and CDR2 (germline): LGHNA, YSLEER. In DNA form, the CDR3 reads TGCGCCAGCAGCCAGGAAGACTTATCAACATCCTACGCATCTCGTGAGCAGTTCTTC. Its translation is CASSQEDLSTSYASREQFF.

The rearrangement uses TRBV4-3 and TRBJ1-2, with D possibly being TRBD1 (5 bases). Deletions cut 5 bases from V and 5 bases from J, with 18 bases between. Germline-derived CDR1 and CDR2 are LGHNA and YSLEER. The CDR3 consists of 15 residues. The CDR3 here is CASSLYRQGGYGYTF. The CDR3 bases are TGCGCCAGCAGCTTGTATAGGCAGGGAGGGTATGGCTACACCTTC.

V usage is TRBV6-5 and J usage is TRBJ1-1; D is uncertain. V gave up 6 bases and J gave up 4 bases, with 9 bases separating them. Per germline, CDR1 MNHEY and CDR2 SVGAGI. CDR3 length equals 12 residues. CDR3 sequence reads: CASRAVGTEAFF. The CDR3 DNA follows: TGTGCCAGCAGGGCGGTTGGCACTGAAGCTTTCTTT.

This clone was detected only once. The rearrangement uses TRBV7-2 and TRBJ2-3; D unresolved. V was shortened by 1 base and J by 0 bases, with 8 bases between the two germline ends. The CDR3 runs 15 residues. From germline, CDR1 is SGHTA and CDR2 FQGNSA. The CDR3 DNA reads as TGTGCCAGCAGCTTAGGGGCACACAGCACAGATACGCAGTATTTT. It specifies CASSLGAHSTDTQYF.

CDR3 sequence reads: CATTRDKDSLPSNQPQHF. CDR3 sequence (DNA): TGTGCCACCACCCGCGACAAAGACAGCCTGCCGAGCAATCAGCCCCAGCATTTT. The chain is built from TRBV2 and TRBJ1-5; a weak D match, TRBD1 (5 bases). CDR1 and CDR2 from the germline V gene are SNHLY and FYNNEI. The CDR3 length is 18 residues. Deletions cut 10 bases from V and 1 base from J, with 26 bases between.

This chain connects TRBV5-6 to TRBJ2-3; 11 positions agree with TRBD1. This CDR3 is 16 amino acids long. Trimming removed 1 base from V and 6 bases from J; junction bases left unmatched: 7. Germline V gene sequence: CDR1 SGHDT, CDR2 YYEEEE. The CDR3 sequence: CASSLRTGGFLDTQYF. The CDR3 DNA sequence: TGTGCCAGCAGCTTGAGGACAGGGGGCTTTTTGGATACGCAGTATTTT.

The rearrangement uses TRBV28 and TRBJ1-2, with 9 bases lining up with TRBD1. The CDR3 totals 15 residues. The trim removed 5 bases at V and 0 bases at J, leaving 4 bases unmatched. Germline V gene sequence: CDR1 MDHEN, CDR2 SYDVKM. The CDR3 region has the DNA TGTGCCAGCAGTACCGGGACAGGGACTAACTATGGCTACACCTTC. This codes for CASSTGTGTNYGYTF.

This rearrangement joins TRBV5-1 to TRBJ1-1, with D uncertain. V was clipped by 2 bases and J by 4 bases, with 9 bases between them. CDR3 length: 13 residues. Per the germline V gene, CDR1 is SGHRS and CDR2 is YFSETQ. The CDR3 nucleotides are TGCGCCAGCAGCTTTACCGGTGGCACTGAAGCTTTCTTT. Translating gives CASSFTGGTEAFF.

This clone was counted only a few times. V and J are TRBV5-1 and TRBJ2-7; tentative D call: TRBD2 (6 bases). From germline, CDR1 is SGHRS and CDR2 YFSETQ. CDR3 size: 15 residues. Trimming removed 6 bases from V and 2 bases from J, with 18 bases in between. The CDR3 sequence is CASKVRDLLTYEQYF. The CDR3 DNA reads as TGCGCCAGCAAGGTCCGGGACTTGTTAACCTACGAGCAGTACTTC. The full variable domain, rest sourced from reference TRBV5-1 and TRBJ2-7, is KAGVTQTPRYLIKTRGQQVTLSCSPISGHRSVSWYQQTPGQGLQFLFEYFSETQRNKGNFPGRFSGRQFSNSRSEMNVSTLELGDSALYLCASKVRDLLTYEQYFGPGTRLTVT.

This clone has just a few counts. The V and J genes are TRBV19 and TRBJ2-3; D is perhaps TRBD1 (6 bases). V lost 6 bases to trimming and J lost 2 bases, with 12 bases between them. The CDR3 is 14 amino acids. Germline lookup yields CDR1 LNHDA and CDR2 SQIVND (reference sequence). The CDR3 DNA is TGTGCCAGTAGCTCACAGGGTGACACAGATACGCAGTATTTT. It encodes CASSSQGDTDTQYF. Drawing the rest from reference TRBV19 and TRBJ2-3, the complete variable domain is DGGITQSPKYLFRKEGQNVTLSCEQNLNHDAMYWYRQDPGQGLRLIYYSQIVNDFQKGDIAEGYSVSREKKESFPLTVTSAQKNPTAFYLCASSSQGDTDTQYFGPGTRLTVL.

This chain links TRBV10-3 with TRBJ2-1; 16 positions agree with TRBD2. With V trimmed by 6 bases and J by 3 bases, 8 bases remained unmatched. The CDR3 extends over 18 amino acids. Germline V gene lookup returns CDR1 ENHRY and CDR2 SYGVKD. Here the CDR3 DNA reads TGTGCCATCAGGGGGACTAGCGGGAGGGTTGTCGGCTACAATGAGCAGTTCTTC. It yields the protein CAIRGTSGRVVGYNEQFF.

This CDR3 reads CAWSVRQGEKLFF. Here the CDR3 DNA reads TGTGCCTGGAGTGTCCGACAGGGAGAAAAACTGTTTTTT. The chain couples TRBV30 to TRBJ1-4, with 7 bases fitting TRBD1. Germline lookup yields CDR1 GTSNPN and CDR2 SVGIG (reference sequence). V lost 0 bases and J lost 8; bases outside the gene matches: 3. The CDR3 extends over 13 amino acids.

This chain connects TRBV6-1 to TRBJ1-5; 7 bases fit TRBD1. Germline-derived CDR1 and CDR2 are MNHNS and SASEGT. J was trimmed by 2 bases and V by 3 bases; bases with no gene match: 7. CDR3 size: 16 residues. The CDR3 nucleotides read TGTGCCAGCAGTGATAGGACAGGAGGAGGCAATCAGCCCCAGCATTTT. It is translated as CASSDRTGGGNQPQHF.

The J gene is TRBJ2-1, the V gene TRBV19; perhaps TRBD2 as D (6 bases). Trimming stripped 7 bases from V and 4 bases from J, with 20 bases between. The CDR3 length is 16 residues. Germline CDR1 reads LNHDA; CDR2 reads SQIVND (reference sequence). The CDR3 DNA reads as TGTGCCAGTATTTCTAGAGGCGGGGAAAATTACAATGAGCAGTTCTTC. Encoded protein: CASISRGGENYNEQFF.

The chain combines TRBV7-3 with TRBJ2-1, with D possibly being TRBD1 (8 bases). The CDR3 loop spans 20 amino acids. Germline values: CDR1 SGHTA, CDR2 FQGTGA. V lost 1 base, J lost 3 bases, and 25 bases lay in between. CDR3 DNA: TGTGCCAGCAGCTTAATCGGGAGGACAGGGAAGGGGAACGTCTACAATGAGCAGTTCTTC. Protein sequence: CASSLIGRTGKGNVYNEQFF.

The rearrangement uses TRBV29-1 and TRBJ2-7, with 10 bases that match TRBD1. V dropped 4 bases and J dropped 6; count of bases not matched to a gene: 9. The length of the CDR3 is 14 residues. The V gene's germline CDR1 is SQVTM and CDR2 ANQGSEA. The DNA for the CDR3 is TGCAGCGTTGCGGTGACAGGGGGCTCTGGCGAGCAGTACTTC. Its protein is CSVAVTGGSGEQYF.

The rearrangement joins TRBV4-1 to TRBJ1-1, with 11 bases matching TRBD1. V gave up 3 bases and J gave up 4 bases; unmatched junction bases: 7. The CDR3 is 16 residues long. Germline values: CDR1 MGHRA, CDR2 YSYEKL. The CDR3 nucleotides read TGCGCCAGCAGCCATTCGCGGACAGGGGGCTCCACTGAAGCTTTCTTT. Its protein is CASSHSRTGGSTEAFF.

The chain recombines TRBV4-2 with TRBJ2-3; the match to TRBD2 covers 10 bases. Germline loops: CDR1 LGHNA, CDR2 YNFKEQ. The CDR3 sequence is 20 residues long. The trim removed 0 bases at V and 6 bases at J, leaving 18 bases unmatched. The CDR3, as DNA: TGTGCCAGCAGCCAAGATTTGGGCAGGGAGAGCGGGAGGGCCCTCGATACGCAGTATTTT. Translated, it gives CASSQDLGRESGRALDTQYF.

The chain couples TRBV6-5 to TRBJ2-1, with D maybe TRBD1 (5 bases). This CDR3 has 14 residues. Germline V gene lookup returns CDR1 MNHEY and CDR2 SVGAGI. Trimming took off 6 bases at V and 3 bases at J, with 12 bases between the two ends. As DNA, the CDR3 is TGTGCCAGCAGCCGTGTGGGGCTCTACAATGAGCAGTTCTTC. Residues: CASSRVGLYNEQFF.

In this sample, this clone turned up once. The chain recombines TRBV7-8 with TRBJ1-2; 9 bases line up with TRBD1. The CDR3 contains 18 residues. The V gene end was trimmed by 1 base and the J gene end by 3 bases; junction bases not matched to a gene: 12. CDR1 is SGHVS and CDR2 is FQNEAQ in the germline V gene. This CDR3 is CASSLEGGQGVRYYGYTF. The CDR3 coding sequence is TGTGCCAGCAGCTTAGAAGGGGGACAGGGCGTTCGGTACTATGGCTACACCTTC. The variable domain in full, completed from reference TRBV7-8 and TRBJ1-2, reads GAGVSQSPRYKVAKRGQDVALRCDPISGHVSLFWYQQALGQGPEFLTYFQNEAQLDKSGLPSDRFFAERPEGSVSTLKIQRTQQEDSAVYLCASSLEGGQGVRYYGYTFGSGTRLTVV.

This chain links TRBV29-1 with TRBJ1-2, with D maybe TRBD1 (5 bases). Germline V CDR1 and CDR2: SQVTM, ANQGSEA. Trimming took off 4 bases at V and 2 bases at J, with 8 bases between the two ends. The CDR3 extends over 12 amino acids. Written as DNA, the CDR3 is TGCAGCGTTGGGCGGGGGAACTATGGCTACACCTTC. Its translation: CSVGRGNYGYTF.

As regards this clone: The junction does not match germline at one end; this may be a read error. J is TRBJ1-2 and V is TRBV10-2; no firm D call. The germline V gene encodes CDR1 WSHSY and CDR2 SAAADI. The CDR3 has 14 amino acids. In DNA form, the CDR3 reads TGCGCCAGCAGTCTAGTGATTGGTAACCATGGCTACACCTTC. It is translated as CASSLVIGNHGYTF.

The V and J genes are TRBV10-3 and TRBJ2-7; unclear D gene. The length of the CDR3 is 12 residues. CDR1 ENHRY and CDR2 SYGVKD come from the germline V gene. Trimming shortened V by 0 bases and J by 6 bases, and 6 bases separated the two germline ends. For the CDR3, the DNA is TGTGCCATCAGTGAGTCGTGGAGCGAGCAGTACGTC. Its protein is CAISESWSEQYV.

This rearrangement joins TRBV5-1 to TRBJ2-3; weak D call: TRBD2 (5 bases). CDR3 length: 15 residues. CDR1 and CDR2 (germline): SGHRS, YFSETQ. V lost 6 bases and J lost 2, with 16 bases in between. The CDR3 reads CASTDYAQSTDTQYF. DNA for the CDR3: TGCGCCAGCACTGACTACGCCCAGTCCACAGATACGCAGTATTTT.

This chain links TRBV6-5 with TRBJ1-1, with TRBD1 matching over 8 bases. V gave up 6 bases and J gave up 1 base; unmatched junction bases: 4. Per germline, CDR1 MNHEY and CDR2 SVGAGI. This CDR3 spans 14 amino acids. The CDR3 DNA reads as TGTGCCAGCAGGATCGACAGGGGGAACACTGAAGCTTTCTTT. Residues: CASRIDRGNTEAFF.

V gene TRBV5-1 combines with J gene TRBJ2-1; TRBD1 agrees at 9 bases. J gave up 8 bases and V 4 bases, and 10 bases lay outside the gene matches. Germline V CDR1 and CDR2: SGHRS, YFSETQ. This CDR3 has 15 residues. The CDR3 spells CASSHWGTGRDEQFF. The CDR3 nucleotides read TGCGCCAGCAGCCACTGGGGGACAGGGAGGGATGAGCAGTTCTTC.

This clone came up a few times. CDR3 DNA sequence: TGTGCCTCCGACAGGGGGAACACTGAAGCTTTCTTT. This gives the protein CASDRGNTEAFF. The chain combines TRBV30 with TRBJ1-1; TRBD1 aligns across 8 bases. After removal of 7 bases from V and 1 base from J, the junction contained 2 bases not matched to a gene. This CDR3 contains 12 residues. Germline V gene sequence: CDR1 GTSNPN, CDR2 SVGIG (reference sequence).